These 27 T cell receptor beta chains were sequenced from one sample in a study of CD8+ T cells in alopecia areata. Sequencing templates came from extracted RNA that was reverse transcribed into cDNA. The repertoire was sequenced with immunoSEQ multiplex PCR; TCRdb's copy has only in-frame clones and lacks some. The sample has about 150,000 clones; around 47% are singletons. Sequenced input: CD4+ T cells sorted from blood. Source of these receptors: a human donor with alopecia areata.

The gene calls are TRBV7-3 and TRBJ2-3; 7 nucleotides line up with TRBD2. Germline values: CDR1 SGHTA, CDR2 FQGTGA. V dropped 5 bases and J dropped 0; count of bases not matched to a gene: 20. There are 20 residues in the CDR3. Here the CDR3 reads CASSTRLALRQDSSTDTQYF. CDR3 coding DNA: TGTGCCAGCAGCACTAGACTAGCTCTGAGGCAGGACTCTAGCACAGATACGCAGTATTTT.

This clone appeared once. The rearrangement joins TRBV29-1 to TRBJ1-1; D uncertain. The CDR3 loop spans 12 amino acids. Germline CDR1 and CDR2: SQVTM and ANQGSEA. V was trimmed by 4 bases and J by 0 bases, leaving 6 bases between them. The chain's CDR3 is CSVGVMNTEAFF. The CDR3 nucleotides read TGCAGCGTTGGTGTTATGAACACTGAAGCTTTCTTT.

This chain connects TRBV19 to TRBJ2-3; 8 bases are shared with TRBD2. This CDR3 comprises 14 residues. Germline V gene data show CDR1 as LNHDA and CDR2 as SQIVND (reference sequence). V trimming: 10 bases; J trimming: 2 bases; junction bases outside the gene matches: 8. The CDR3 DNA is TGTGCCACCTCGATAGCGGGATCCACAGATACGCAGTATTTT. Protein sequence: CATSIAGSTDTQYF.

CDR3 DNA: TGCGCCAGCAGAATGACAGGGTACAATGAGCAGTTCTTC. As protein: CASRMTGYNEQFF. The chain links TRBV4-1 to TRBJ2-1; 7 bases map to TRBD1. Germline assignment: CDR1 MGHRA and CDR2 YSYEKL. V shed 6 bases, J shed 4 bases, and the junction held 3 bases outside the gene matches. This CDR3 has 13 amino acids.

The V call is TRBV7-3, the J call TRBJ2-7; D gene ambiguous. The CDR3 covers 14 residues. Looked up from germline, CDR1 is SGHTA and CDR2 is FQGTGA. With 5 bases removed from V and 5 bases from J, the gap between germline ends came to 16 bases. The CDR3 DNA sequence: TGTGCCAGCAGCCCTCGCCAGGCGGCCGACGAGCAGTACTTC. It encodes CASSPRQAADEQYF.

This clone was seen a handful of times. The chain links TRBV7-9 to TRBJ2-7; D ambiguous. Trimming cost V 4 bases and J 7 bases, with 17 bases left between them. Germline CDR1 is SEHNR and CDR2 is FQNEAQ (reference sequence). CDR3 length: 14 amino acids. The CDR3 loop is CASSSPLKAREQYF. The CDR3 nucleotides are TGTGCCAGCAGCTCGCCGCTCAAGGCAAGGGAGCAGTACTTC.

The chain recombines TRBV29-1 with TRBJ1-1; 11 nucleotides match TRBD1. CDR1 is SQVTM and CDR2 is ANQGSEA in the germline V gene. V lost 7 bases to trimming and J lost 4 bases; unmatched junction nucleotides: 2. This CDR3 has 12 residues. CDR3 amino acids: CSGGTGGTEAFF. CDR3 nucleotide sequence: TGCAGCGGGGGGACAGGGGGCACTGAAGCTTTCTTT. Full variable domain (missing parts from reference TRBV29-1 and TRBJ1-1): SAVISQKPSRDICQRGTSLTIQCQVDSQVTMMFWYRQQPGQSLTLIATANQGSEATYESGFVIDKFPISRPNLTFSTLTVSNMSPEDSSIYLCSGGTGGTEAFFGQGTRLTVV.

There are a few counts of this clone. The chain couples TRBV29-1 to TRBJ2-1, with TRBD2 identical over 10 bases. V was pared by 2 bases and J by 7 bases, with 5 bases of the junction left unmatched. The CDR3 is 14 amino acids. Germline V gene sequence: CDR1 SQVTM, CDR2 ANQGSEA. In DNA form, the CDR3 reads TGCAGCGTTGAAACTAGCGGGGACTTGAATGAGCAGTTCTTC. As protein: CSVETSGDLNEQFF.

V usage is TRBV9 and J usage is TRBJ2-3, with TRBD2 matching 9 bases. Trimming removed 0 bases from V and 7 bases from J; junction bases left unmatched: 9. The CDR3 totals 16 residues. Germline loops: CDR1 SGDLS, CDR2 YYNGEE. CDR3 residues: CASSVVDSGSPNTQYF. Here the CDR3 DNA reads TGTGCCAGCAGCGTAGTGGATAGCGGGAGTCCAAATACGCAGTATTTT. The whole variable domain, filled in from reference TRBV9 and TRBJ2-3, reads DSGVTQTPKHLITATGQRVTLRCSPRSGDLSVYWYQQSLDQGLQFLIQYYNGEERAKGNILERFSAQQFPDLHSELNLSSLELGDSALYFCASSVVDSGSPNTQYFGPGTRLTVL.

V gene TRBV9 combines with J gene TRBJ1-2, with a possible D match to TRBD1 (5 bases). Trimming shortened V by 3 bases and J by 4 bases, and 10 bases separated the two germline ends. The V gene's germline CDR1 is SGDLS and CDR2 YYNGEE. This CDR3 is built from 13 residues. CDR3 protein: CASSATGVYGYTF. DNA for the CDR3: TGTGCCAGCAGCGCGACGGGGGTCTATGGCTACACCTTC.

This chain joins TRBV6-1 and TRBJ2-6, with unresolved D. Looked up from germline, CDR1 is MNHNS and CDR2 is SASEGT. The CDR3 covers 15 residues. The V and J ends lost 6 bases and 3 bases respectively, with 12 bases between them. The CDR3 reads CASSVASSGANVLTF. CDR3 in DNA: TGTGCCAGCAGCGTCGCGTCTAGTGGGGCCAACGTCCTGACTTTC.

CDR3 region: CACRFRTTTGELFF. CDR3 bases: TGTGCCTGCCGGTTCCGGACAACTACCGGGGAGCTGTTTTTT. The gene calls are TRBV30 and TRBJ2-2, with D possibly matching TRBD1 (5 bases). Trimming cost V 6 bases and J 5 bases, with 16 bases left between them. CDR3 length: 14 amino acids. Germline loops: CDR1 GTSNPN, CDR2 SVGIG (reference sequence).

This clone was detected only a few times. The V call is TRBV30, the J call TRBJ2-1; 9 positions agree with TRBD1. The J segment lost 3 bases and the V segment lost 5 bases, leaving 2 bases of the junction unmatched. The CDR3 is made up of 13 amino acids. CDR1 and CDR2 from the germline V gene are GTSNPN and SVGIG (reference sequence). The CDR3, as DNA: TGTGCCTGGGACAGGGGGGTCTACAATGAGCAGTTCTTC. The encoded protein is CAWDRGVYNEQFF.

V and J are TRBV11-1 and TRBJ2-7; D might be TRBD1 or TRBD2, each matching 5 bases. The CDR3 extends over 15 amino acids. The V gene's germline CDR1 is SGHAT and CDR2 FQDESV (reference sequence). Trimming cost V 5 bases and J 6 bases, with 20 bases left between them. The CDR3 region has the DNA TGTGCCAGCAGCGTACTACGGGGCGAATCCCCCGAGCAGTACTTC. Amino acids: CASSVLRGESPEQYF.

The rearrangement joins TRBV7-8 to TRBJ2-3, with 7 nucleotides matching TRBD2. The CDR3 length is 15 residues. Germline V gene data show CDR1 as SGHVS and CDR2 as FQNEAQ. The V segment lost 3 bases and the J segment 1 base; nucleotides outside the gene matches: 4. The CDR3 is CASSLGDYRTDTQYF. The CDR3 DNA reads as TGTGCCAGCAGCTTGGGGGACTACCGCACAGATACGCAGTATTTT.

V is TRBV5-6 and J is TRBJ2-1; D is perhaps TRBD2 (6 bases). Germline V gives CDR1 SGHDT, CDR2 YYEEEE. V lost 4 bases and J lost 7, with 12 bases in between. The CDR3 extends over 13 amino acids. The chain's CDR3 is CASSLSLANEQFF. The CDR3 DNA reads TGTGCCAGCAGCCTGAGCCTAGCGAATGAGCAGTTCTTC.

CDR3 DNA sequence: TGTGCCAGCAGCATTGACAGGGATCAGCCCCAGCATTTT. The encoded protein is CASSIDRDQPQHF. This rearrangement joins TRBV7-9 to TRBJ1-5; 7 bases line up with TRBD1. V was clipped by 5 bases and J by 5 bases; unmatched bases: 3. The CDR3 extends over 13 amino acids. The germline CDR1 and CDR2 sequences are SEHNR and FQNEAQ (reference sequence).

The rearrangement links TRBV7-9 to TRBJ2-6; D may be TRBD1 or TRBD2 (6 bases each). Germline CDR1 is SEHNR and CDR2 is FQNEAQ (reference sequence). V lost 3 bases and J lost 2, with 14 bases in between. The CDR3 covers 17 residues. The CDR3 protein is CASSLPVGGAGANVLTF. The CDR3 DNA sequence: TGTGCCAGCAGCTTGCCCGTGGGGGGCGCTGGGGCCAACGTCCTGACTTTC.

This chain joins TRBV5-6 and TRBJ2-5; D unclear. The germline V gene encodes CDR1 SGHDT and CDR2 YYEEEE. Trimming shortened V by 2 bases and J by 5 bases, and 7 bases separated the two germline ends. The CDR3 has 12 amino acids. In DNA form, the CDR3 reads TGTGCCAGCAGCTTCCATGACGAGACCCAGTACTTC. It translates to CASSFHDETQYF.

DNA for the CDR3: TGCAGCGTTCTGGGCTACCCATCCCAGGCTACCGGGGAGCTGTTTTTT. Amino acids: CSVLGYPSQATGELFF. This chain links TRBV29-1 with TRBJ2-2; D gene unclear. This CDR3 spans 16 amino acids. The V and J ends lost 5 bases and 5 bases respectively, with 21 bases between them. Germline loops: CDR1 SQVTM, CDR2 ANQGSEA.

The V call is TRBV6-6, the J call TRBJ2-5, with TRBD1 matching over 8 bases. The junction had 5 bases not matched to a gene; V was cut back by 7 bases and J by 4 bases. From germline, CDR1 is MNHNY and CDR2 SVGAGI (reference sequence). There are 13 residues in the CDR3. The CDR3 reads CASKKQGGETQYF. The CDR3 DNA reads TGTGCCAGCAAGAAACAGGGGGGAGAGACCCAGTACTTC.

The CDR3 spells CAWSVRTQETQYF. CDR3 nucleotides: TGTGCCTGGAGTGTACGGACCCAAGAGACCCAGTACTTC. The chain uses TRBV30 and TRBJ2-5; D remains ambiguous. This CDR3 is 13 amino acids long. The germline V gene has CDR1 GTSNPN and CDR2 SVGIG (reference sequence). The V and J ends lost 0 bases and 1 base respectively, with 6 bases between them.

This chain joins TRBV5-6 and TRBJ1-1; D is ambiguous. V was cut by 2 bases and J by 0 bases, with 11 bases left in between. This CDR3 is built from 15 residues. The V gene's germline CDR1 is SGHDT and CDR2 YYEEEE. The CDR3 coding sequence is TGTGCCAGCAGCTTCATTGGAGACATGAACACTGAAGCTTTCTTT. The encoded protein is CASSFIGDMNTEAFF.

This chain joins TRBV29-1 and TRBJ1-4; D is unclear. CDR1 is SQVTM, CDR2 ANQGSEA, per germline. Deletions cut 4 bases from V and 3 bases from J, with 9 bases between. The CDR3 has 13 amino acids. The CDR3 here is CSVALTPNEKLFF. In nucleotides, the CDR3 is TGCAGCGTTGCTTTGACTCCTAATGAAAAACTGTTTTTT.

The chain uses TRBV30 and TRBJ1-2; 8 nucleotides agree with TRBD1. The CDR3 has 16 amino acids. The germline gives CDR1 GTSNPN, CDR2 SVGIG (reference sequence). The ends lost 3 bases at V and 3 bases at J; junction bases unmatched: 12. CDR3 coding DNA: TGTGCCTGGAGGCATCTGGACAGGGAGTTGTACTATGGCTACACCTTC. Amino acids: CAWRHLDRELYYGYTF. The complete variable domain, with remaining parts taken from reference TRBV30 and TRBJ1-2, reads SQTIHQWPATLVQPVGSPLSLECTVEGTSNPNLYWYRQAAGRGLQLLFYSVGIGQISSEVPQNLSASRPQDRQFILSSKKLLLSDSGFYLCAWRHLDRELYYGYTFGSGTRLTVV.

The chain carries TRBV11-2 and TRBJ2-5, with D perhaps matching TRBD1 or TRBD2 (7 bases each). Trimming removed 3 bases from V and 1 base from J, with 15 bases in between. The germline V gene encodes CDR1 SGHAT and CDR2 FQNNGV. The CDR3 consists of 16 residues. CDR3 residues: CASSLWAGDSQETQYF. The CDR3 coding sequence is TGTGCCAGCAGCTTGTGGGCGGGGGACAGCCAAGAGACCCAGTACTTC.

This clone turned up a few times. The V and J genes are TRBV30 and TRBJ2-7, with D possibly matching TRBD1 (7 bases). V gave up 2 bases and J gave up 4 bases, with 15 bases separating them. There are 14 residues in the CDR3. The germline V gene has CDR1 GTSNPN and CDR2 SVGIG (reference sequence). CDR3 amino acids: CAWSSVQGRYEQYF. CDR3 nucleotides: TGTGCCTGGAGTTCTGTACAGGGGAGGTACGAGCAGTACTTC.